Below, 16 T cell receptor beta chains from the same sample are listed, as sequenced in a study of T cells in Graves' hyperthyroidism and ophthalmopathy. RNA transcripts provided the source from which TCR beta CDR3 regions were amplified. The HTBI primer set was used in a first-round RT-PCR of the TCR CDR3. TCRdb re-called the multiplex PCR reads through MiXCR, storing one row per CDR3 protein. Of approximately 400,000 distinct CDR3 sequences in the sample, about 13% are singletons; the top ten hold about a fifth. Sample: blood. Receptor source: a man aged 30 to 45 with Graves' hyperthyroidism that later progressed to Graves' ophthalmopathy.

This clonotype appeared many times. The V gene is TRBV14, the J gene TRBJ1-5; D is uncertain. CDR3 size: 12 residues. Germline assignment: CDR1 SGHDN and CDR2 FVKESK. V was cut by 4 bases and J by 3 bases, with 4 bases left in between. CDR3 sequence: CASSRLNQPQHF. The DNA for the CDR3 is TGTGCCAGCAGCCGACTCAATCAGCCCCAGCATTTT. Supplemented by reference TRBV14 and TRBJ1-5, the full variable domain reads EAGVTQFPSHSVIEKGQTVTLRCDPISGHDNLYWYRRVMGKEIKFLLHFVKESKQDESGMPNNRFLAERTGGTYSTLKVQPAELEDSGVYFCASSRLNQPQHFGDGTRLSIL.

This clonotype was seen at least ten times. The chain carries TRBV11-3 and TRBJ2-3; D is undetermined. The germline V and J ends were trimmed by 3 bases and 6 bases, with 10 bases remaining between them. CDR3 length: 13 residues. Per the germline V gene, CDR1 is SGHNT and CDR2 is YENEEA. This chain's CDR3 is CASSFDPEDTQYF. In DNA, the CDR3 is TGTGCCAGCAGCTTCGACCCGGAGGATACGCAGTATTTT.

V usage is TRBV7-2 and J usage is TRBJ1-1; D is possibly TRBD1 (6 bases). Germline V gene data show CDR1 as SGHTA and CDR2 as FQGNSA. V was trimmed by 1 base and J by 4 bases, leaving 16 bases between them. This CDR3 spans 16 amino acids. The CDR3 protein is CASSLGVDLRGTEAFF. Here the CDR3 DNA reads TGTGCCAGCAGCTTAGGGGTTGACCTCAGGGGCACTGAAGCTTTCTTT.

This clonotype was recorded a few times. The chain joins TRBV9 to TRBJ2-5, with 7 positions matching TRBD2. V trimming: 3 bases; J trimming: 4 bases; junction bases outside the gene matches: 9. The CDR3 totals 15 residues. Germline-derived CDR1 and CDR2 are SGDLS and YYNGEE. The CDR3 is CASSAVTSRGETQYF. The CDR3 nucleotides are TGTGCCAGCAGCGCAGTGACTAGCCGTGGAGAGACCCAGTACTTC.

This clonotype was recorded at least ten times. The rearrangement uses TRBV28 and TRBJ1-6; 11 bases are a match to TRBD1. Germline trimming cut 5 bases from V and 15 bases from J; bases unmatched to any gene: 9. Germline values: CDR1 MDHEN, CDR2 SYDVKM. This CDR3 is built from 14 residues. In DNA, the CDR3 is TGTGCCAGCAGTCGCCGGGACAGGGGGTTTAGCCTCCACTTT. Amino acids: CASSRRDRGFSLHF. Variable domain in full (rest from reference TRBV28 and TRBJ1-6): DVKVTQSSRYLVKRTGEKVFLECVQDMDHENMFWYRQDPGLGLRLIYFSYDVKMKEKGDIPEGYSVSREKKERFSLILESASTNQTSMYLCASSRRDRGFSLHFGNGTRLTVT.

V and J are TRBV6-1 and TRBJ1-2; TRBD1 aligns across 7 bases. The germline CDR1 and CDR2 sequences are MNHNS and SASEGT. V was pared by 6 bases and J by 8 bases, with 9 bases of the junction left unmatched. The CDR3 has 13 amino acids. Here the CDR3 reads CASSSDRVHGYTF. The CDR3 nucleotides read TGTGCCAGCAGCTCCGACAGGGTTCACGGCTACACCTTC.

This clonotype was counted many times. The genes are TRBV12-3 or TRBV12-4 and TRBJ1-2, with a tentative D call TRBD1 (6 bases). CDR3 length: 14 amino acids. V was pared by 3 bases and J by 4 bases, with 12 bases between. CDR3 loop: CASSLGQGIYGYTF. CDR3 bases: TGTGCCAGCAGTTTGGGCCAGGGGATCTATGGCTACACCTTC.

This clonotype has at least ten counts. The chain's CDR3 is CASSSDGEVTDTQYF. The CDR3 DNA follows: TGTGCCAGCAGCTCGGACGGTGAAGTCACAGATACGCAGTATTTT. This chain connects TRBV7-9 to TRBJ2-3; D is uncertain. CDR3 length: 15 residues. Germline CDR1 reads SEHNR; CDR2 reads FQNEAQ (reference sequence). V gave up 4 bases and J gave up 2 bases, with 13 bases separating them.

This clonotype appeared many times. The chain recombines TRBV5-8 with TRBJ1-1; a weak D match, TRBD1 (5 bases). This CDR3 is 15 amino acids long. The germline gives CDR1 SGHTS, CDR2 YDEGEE. V was shortened by 3 bases and J by 2 bases, with 14 bases between the two germline ends. Here the CDR3 DNA reads TGTGCCAGCAGCTGGGGAAGTGGGGGAAACACTGAAGCTTTCTTT. Its protein product is CASSWGSGGNTEAFF.

The genes are TRBV5-1 and TRBJ1-2; TRBD1 matches 8 bases. The CDR3 spans 14 residues. Germline-derived CDR1 and CDR2 are SGHRS and YFSETQ. The V segment lost 0 bases and the J segment 7 bases; nucleotides outside the gene matches: 5. The CDR3 bases are TGCGCCAGCAGCTTGGCACAGGGGGAAGGTGGCTACACCTTC. Translating it yields CASSLAQGEGGYTF.

This clonotype was detected many times. This chain connects TRBV2 to TRBJ1-1; D unclear. Trimming stripped 4 bases from V and 1 base from J, with 16 bases between. The CDR3 is made up of 16 amino acids. Germline V CDR1 and CDR2: SNHLY, FYNNEI. The CDR3 reads CASSGVFSRKNTEAFF. Written as DNA, the CDR3 is TGTGCCAGCAGTGGCGTTTTCTCCAGGAAGAACACTGAAGCTTTCTTT.

This clonotype has ten or more counts. The chain recombines TRBV28 with TRBJ2-3, with D possibly matching TRBD2 (5 bases). Trimming stripped 2 bases from V and 2 bases from J, with 8 bases between. CDR3 length equals 14 residues. Germline-derived CDR1 and CDR2 are MDHEN and SYDVKM. CDR3 in amino acids: CASSLGGFTDTQYF. In DNA form, the CDR3 reads TGTGCCAGCAGTTTAGGCGGGTTCACAGATACGCAGTATTTT. Using reference TRBV28 and TRBJ2-3 for the parts outside the CDR3, the full variable domain is DVKVTQSSRYLVKRTGEKVFLECVQDMDHENMFWYRQDPGLGLRLIYFSYDVKMKEKGDIPEGYSVSREKKERFSLILESASTNQTSMYLCASSLGGFTDTQYFGPGTRLTVL.

Many counts were recorded for this clonotype. J is TRBJ2-7 and V is TRBV7-9, with 13 nucleotides matching TRBD2. The V and J ends lost 5 bases and 4 bases, in that order; junction bases with no gene match: 5. The CDR3 is made up of 15 amino acids. Germline CDR1 SEHNR, CDR2 FQNEAQ (reference sequence). CDR3 nucleotides: TGTGCCAGCAGCCCCCCGACTAGCGGGGGGTACGAGCAGTACTTC. This translates into CASSPPTSGGYEQYF.

The chain is built from TRBV6-1 and TRBJ2-7, with 7 nucleotides matching TRBD1. V dropped 6 bases and J dropped 6; count of bases not matched to a gene: 8. Germline V gene sequence: CDR1 MNHNS, CDR2 SASEGT. This CDR3 has 13 residues. CDR3 coding DNA: TGTGCCAGCAGCCGTACGACAGGGAGCGAGCAGTACTTC. It is translated as CASSRTTGSEQYF.

This sequence joins TRBV11-2 and TRBJ2-7, with TRBD2 matching over 9 bases. CDR1 and CDR2 from the germline V gene are SGHAT and FQNNGV. J was trimmed by 4 bases and V by 1 base; bases with no gene match: 5. The CDR3 totals 15 residues. DNA of the CDR3: TGTGCCAGCAGCTTAGTAGCGGGGGTTACTTACGAGCAGTACTTC. Translating it yields CASSLVAGVTYEQYF. Full variable domain (rest looked up from reference TRBV11-2 and TRBJ2-7): EAGVAQSPRYKIIEKRQSVAFWCNPISGHATLYWYQQILGQGPKLLIQFQNNGVVDDSQLPKDRFSAERLKGVDSTLKIQPAKLEDSAVYLCASSLVAGVTYEQYFGPGTRLTVT.

V usage is TRBV9 and J usage is TRBJ2-1; possible D gene TRBD2, 5 bases. The CDR3 has 15 residues. V shed 0 bases and J shed 5 bases, with 12 bases lying between them. In germline, CDR1 is SGDLS, CDR2 YYNGEE. Here the CDR3 reads CASSVAGFGNNEQFF. As DNA, the CDR3 is TGTGCCAGCAGCGTAGCTGGGTTCGGGAACAATGAGCAGTTCTTC.